This T cell receptor (beta chain) was captured in a study of cytomegalovirus exposure and HLA in healthy donors. Study in general: A subsequent analysis reported that the 95 to 150 validation repertoires were produced on the same platform that had also been used for the 500 to 700 first-cohort repertoires.

Details on this clone: Its antigen remains unidentified.

Trimming pared 4 bases from V and 7 bases from J, leaving 20 bases between. There are 16 residues in the CDR3. From germline, CDR1 is MNHEY and CDR2 SMNVEV (reference sequence). The repertoire was sequenced with immunoSEQ multiplex PCR; TCRdb's copy has only in-frame clones and lacks some. The sample consists of 70,000 to 75,000 clones, about 94% of them appearing once. A roughly 120-subject validation cohort, separate from the approximately 720-subject first cohort, supplied the donors. Study-level findings and limits: Researchers reported that three CMV-associated chains were confirmed in vitro as CMV antigen-specific. Most sequenced TCRs were rare (though some public TCRs occurred in many donors).

The source is a woman between 18 and 30 years old in good health and CMV-seronegative. The specimen sequenced was PBMCs. The chain is built from TRBV27 and TRBJ2-1; weak D call: TRBD2 (6 bases). The chain's CDR3 is CASSSNPSGLLNEQFF. The CDR3, as DNA: TGTGCCAGCAGTTCAAACCCAAGCGGGCTCCTTAATGAGCAGTTCTTC.